These 23 T cell receptor beta chains came from one sample sequenced in a study of OX40 agonist ivuxolimab in advanced cancers. Here immunoSEQ multiplex PCR was the method, and the copy in TCRdb shows in-frame clones only, minus some. This sample has approximately 61,000 clones, with approximately 89% found just once. This sample comprised CD4+ or CD8+ T cells sorted from blood, obtained in a trial of the OX40 agonist ivuxolimab. These receptor sequences come from an adult with an advanced solid tumor such as melanoma, head and neck, liver or kidney cancer.

The chain has TRBV27 and TRBJ2-3; 14 bases agree with TRBD2. The CDR3 extends over 15 amino acids. Per the germline V gene, CDR1 is MNHEY and CDR2 is SMNVEV (reference sequence). J lost 6 bases, V lost 8 bases, and 7 bases had no gene match. This CDR3 is CASGTGTSGSDTQYF. In DNA form, the CDR3 reads TGTGCCAGCGGGACAGGGACTAGCGGGAGTGATACGCAGTATTTT.

The table lists this clone with a few counts. V and J are TRBV4-3 and TRBJ1-4, with D unclear. Per germline, CDR1 LGHNA and CDR2 YSLEER. The V end was cut by 0 bases, the J end by 10 bases, with 12 bases between. This CDR3 spans 14 amino acids. In DNA, the CDR3 is TGCGCCAGCAGCCAAGATCGGGTACCAAGAAAACTGTTTTTT. The encoded protein is CASSQDRVPRKLFF.

V usage is TRBV28 and J usage is TRBJ1-2, with D unclear. The V gene's germline CDR1 is MDHEN and CDR2 SYDVKM. The germline V and J ends were trimmed by 10 bases and 4 bases, with 16 bases remaining between them. The CDR3 contains 13 residues. DNA for the CDR3: TGTGCCACCACGCCTCGTCTGAGCTATGGCTACACCTTC. Encoded protein: CATTPRLSYGYTF.

The chain recombines TRBV5-1 with TRBJ2-1, with 10 bases matching TRBD2. Germline V gene data show CDR1 as SGHRS and CDR2 as YFSETQ. V was pared by 0 bases and J by 3 bases, with 3 bases of the junction left unmatched. This CDR3 has 16 amino acids. The CDR3 DNA is TGCGCCAGCAGCTTGGAGACTAGCGGGTTCTACAATGAGCAGTTCTTC. Amino acids: CASSLETSGFYNEQFF. The full variable domain, with the rest looked up from reference TRBV5-1 and TRBJ2-1, is KAGVTQTPRYLIKTRGQQVTLSCSPISGHRSVSWYQQTPGQGLQFLFEYFSETQRNKGNFPGRFSGRQFSNSRSEMNVSTLELGDSALYLCASSLETSGFYNEQFFGPGTRLTVL.

This clone was seen more than once but under ten times. The rearrangement links TRBV7-3 to TRBJ2-3; no clear D. V lost 3 bases and J 1 base, leaving 8 bases between the germline ends. CDR3 length: 14 residues. Germline loops: CDR1 SGHTA, CDR2 FQGTGA. In nucleotides, the CDR3 is TGTGCCAGCAGCTTTATGGCGGGCACAGATACGCAGTATTTT. Translated: CASSFMAGTDTQYF.

The chain is built from TRBV7-9 and TRBJ1-2; maybe TRBD1 (6 bases). Germline CDR1 is SEHNR and CDR2 is FQNEAQ (reference sequence). The CDR3 loop spans 15 amino acids. V was cut by 5 bases and J by 4 bases, with 17 bases left in between. CDR3 sequence reads: CASSPGEMGTYGYTF. The CDR3 nucleotides are TGTGCCAGCAGCCCAGGGGAGATGGGGACCTATGGCTACACCTTC.

The genes are TRBV6-5 and TRBJ2-1; 8 bases agree with TRBD1. This CDR3 is built from 15 residues. V dropped 6 bases and J dropped 0; count of bases not matched to a gene: 4. The germline V gene encodes CDR1 MNHEY and CDR2 SVGAGI. DNA for the CDR3: TGTGCCAGCAGACCCGGACAGGGCTCCTACAATGAGCAGTTCTTC. This translates into CASRPGQGSYNEQFF.

This clone was recorded only once. V and J are TRBV10-2 and TRBJ2-1; no clear D. The ends were cut back, 8 bases at V and 2 bases at J, with 13 bases in the middle. This CDR3 is 14 amino acids long. Germline V gives CDR1 WSHSY, CDR2 SAAADI. The CDR3 coding sequence is TGCGCCAGCGTGCCCCCCGGACCCTACAATGAGCAGTTCTTC. Translated, it gives CASVPPGPYNEQFF.

V usage is TRBV6-6 and J usage is TRBJ2-1, with D perhaps being TRBD1 or TRBD2 (5 bases each). This CDR3 comprises 11 residues. V was shortened by 1 base and J by 10 bases, with 5 bases between the two germline ends. Germline CDR1 and CDR2: MNHNY and SVGAGI (reference sequence). Here the CDR3 DNA reads TGTGCCAGCAGTTACTGGGGGGAGCAGTTCTTC. Translated, it gives CASSYWGEQFF.

V and J are TRBV7-9 and TRBJ1-2; 7 nucleotides agree with TRBD1. The CDR3 sequence is 13 residues long. CDR1 and CDR2 from the germline V gene are SEHNR and FQNEAQ (reference sequence). The J segment lost 8 bases and the V segment lost 4 bases, leaving 7 bases of the junction unmatched. This CDR3 reads CASSYPTGDGYTF. The DNA for the CDR3 is TGTGCCAGCAGCTACCCTACAGGGGACGGCTACACCTTC.

This chain uses TRBV7-6 with TRBJ2-1; the D gene is possibly TRBD1 (6 bases). The CDR3 has 15 amino acids. V dropped 5 bases and J dropped 2 bases, with 13 bases sitting between them. Germline assignment: CDR1 SGHVS and CDR2 FNYEAQ. The CDR3 protein is CASSRQEQAYNEQFF. CDR3 nucleotide sequence: TGTGCCAGCAGCCGACAGGAACAGGCCTACAATGAGCAGTTCTTC.

The rearrangement links TRBV4-1 to TRBJ2-3; perhaps TRBD1 as D (5 bases). Germline V gene data show CDR1 as MGHRA and CDR2 as YSYEKL. Trimming shortened V by 2 bases and J by 6 bases, and 12 bases separated the two germline ends. CDR3 length: 14 amino acids. The CDR3: CASSQPDSSDTQYF. The CDR3 DNA reads TGCGCCAGCAGCCAACCCGACAGTTCCGATACGCAGTATTTT.

This chain connects TRBV27 to TRBJ2-3; D is unclear. CDR3 length: 13 amino acids. The germline CDR1 and CDR2 sequences are MNHEY and SMNVEV (reference sequence). Between the trimmed V and J ends, which lost 8 bases and 2 bases, there was a span of 11 bases. As DNA, the CDR3 is TGTGCCAGCTGGGAATTTGCCACAGATACGCAGTATTTT. This sequence encodes CASWEFATDTQYF.

The chain recombines TRBV7-2 with TRBJ2-7; 8 nucleotides align to TRBD2. CDR3 size: 16 residues. The germline V gene has CDR1 SGHTA and CDR2 FQGNSA. V lost 5 bases and J lost 1; bases outside the gene matches: 10. The CDR3 is CASSPLLAELSYEQYF. The CDR3 DNA reads as TGTGCCAGCAGCCCATTACTAGCGGAGCTATCCTACGAGCAGTACTTC.

Written as DNA, the CDR3 is TGTGCCAGTAGTATAGGATCCTTGGTGAGGGTCACCGGGGAGCTGTTTTTT. The encoded protein is CASSIGSLVRVTGELFF. V usage is TRBV19 and J usage is TRBJ2-2; TRBD2 might be the D (5 bases). This CDR3 has 17 amino acids. CDR1 and CDR2 from the germline V gene are LNHDA and SQIVND (reference sequence). V dropped 1 base and J dropped 4 bases, with 16 bases sitting between them. Filled out from reference TRBV19 and TRBJ2-2, the complete variable domain reads DGGITQSPKYLFRKEGQNVTLSCEQNLNHDAMYWYRQDPGQGLRLIYYSQIVNDFQKGDIAEGYSVSREKKESFPLTVTSAQKNPTAFYLCASSIGSLVRVTGELFFGEGSRLTVL.

V gene TRBV5-6 combines with J gene TRBJ2-1; 7 positions agree with TRBD1. This CDR3 spans 14 amino acids. CDR1 SGHDT and CDR2 YYEEEE come from the germline V gene. The V and J ends lost 0 bases and 9 bases, in that order; junction bases with no gene match: 6. CDR3 protein: CASSLGRGNFEQFF. Written as DNA, the CDR3 is TGTGCCAGCAGCTTGGGCAGGGGGAATTTTGAGCAGTTCTTC.

This clone was counted between two and nine times. The same CDR3 also results from other DNA sequences found in this sample. The chain carries TRBV4-3 and TRBJ1-1, with D tentatively TRBD1 (5 bases). Trimming took 0 bases from V and 4 from J, leaving 12 bases between them. CDR1 LGHNA and CDR2 YSLEER come from the germline V gene. The CDR3 length is 15 residues. The CDR3 coding sequence is TGCGCCAGCAGCCAAGACAGGGTCGGAGTCACTGAAGCTTTCTTT. As protein: CASSQDRVGVTEAFF.

In its sample, this clone was seen a few times. This chain connects TRBV6-4 to TRBJ2-6; D gene uncertain. Germline CDR1 MRHNA, CDR2 SNTAGT. The CDR3 loop spans 14 amino acids. Trimming pared 2 bases from V and 2 bases from J, leaving 4 bases between. CDR3 nucleotide sequence: TGTGCCAGCAGTGACAGGGCTGGGGCCAACGTCCTGACTTTC. This codes for CASSDRAGANVLTF.

This sequence joins TRBV6-1 and TRBJ1-2, with TRBD1 as a possible D gene (6 bases). Trimming took 1 base from V and 13 from J, leaving 13 bases between them. Per the germline V gene, CDR1 is MNHNS and CDR2 is SASEGT. This CDR3 is built from 12 residues. Here the CDR3 reads CASSEGSGEATF. The CDR3 DNA follows: TGTGCCAGCAGTGAAGGGTCAGGGGAAGCCACCTTC.

V gene TRBV7-6 combines with J gene TRBJ2-6, with 8 positions matching TRBD1. The CDR3 has 16 amino acids. V dropped 4 bases and J dropped 0; count of bases not matched to a gene: 2. Per the germline V gene, CDR1 is SGHVS and CDR2 is FNYEAQ. CDR3 in DNA: TGTGCCAGCAGCTCAACAGGGGGCTCTGGGGCCAACGTCCTGACTTTC. This translates into CASSSTGGSGANVLTF. The variable domain in full, with the rest retrieved from reference TRBV7-6 and TRBJ2-6, is GAGVSQSPRYKVTKRGQDVALRCDPISGHVSLYWYRQALGQGPEFLTYFNYEAQQDKSGLPNDRFSAERPEGSISTLTIQRTEQRDSAMYRCASSSTGGSGANVLTFGAGSRLTVL.

This chain joins TRBV4-3 and TRBJ2-3; D not resolved. The V end was cut by 0 bases, the J end by 2 bases, with 15 bases between. Germline-derived CDR1 and CDR2 are LGHNA and YSLEER. CDR3 length: 17 amino acids. CDR3 DNA sequence: TGCGCCAGCAGCCAAGATTACAGCGCGCTTATCACAGATACGCAGTATTTT. Protein sequence: CASSQDYSALITDTQYF.

The rearrangement joins TRBV4-1 to TRBJ2-7, with 10 bases matching TRBD2. Germline V gives CDR1 MGHRA, CDR2 YSYEKL. This CDR3 is built from 15 residues. After removal of 4 bases from V and 4 bases from J, the junction contained 7 bases not matched to a gene. The CDR3 DNA is TGCGCCAGCAGCCCCCAGCGGGAGGGCCTATACGAGCAGTACTTC. Translated, it gives CASSPQREGLYEQYF.

V and J are TRBV15 and TRBJ2-1; TRBD2 is a possible D gene (6 bases). CDR3 length equals 12 residues. Trimming removed 6 bases from V and 9 bases from J, with 12 bases in between. Germline V gene data show CDR1 as LNHNV and CDR2 as YYDKDF (reference sequence). The CDR3 DNA is TGTGCCACCAGGGGGGAGACTAGTGAGCAGTTCTTC. Translating gives CATRGETSEQFF.